This TCR beta chain was sequenced during a study of blood T cell repertoires in COVID-19. The overall study: Samples came from the United States, Italy and Spain, spanning acute and convalescent COVID-19. From T cells, B-cell-depleted T cells, or PBMCs came the material, which was cDNA or gDNA.

Authors' methods: By means of reference gene primer amplification, nucleated cell counts were estimated. Only in-frame clones appear in the TCRdb table, and some are missing; sequencing was by immunoSEQ multiplex PCR. V and J calls and clone size are given by that table; D and trimming were obtained from the DNA. Among approximately 130,000 clones listed, about 86% were seen once. In germline, CDR1 is KGHDR, CDR2 SFDVKD. Unmatched junction bases numbered 7, after V lost 9 bases and J lost 5 bases. The CDR3 extends over 14 amino acids. The sample comprised peripheral blood. V is TRBV24-1 and J is TRBJ2-5; 11 bases are a match to TRBD1. This TCR was sampled from a woman aged 50 to 60 who had recovered from COVID-19. CDR3 sequence (DNA): TGTGCCACCCAGAGACGGGACAGGGGGGAGACCCAGTACTTC. Protein: CATQRRDRGETQYF.